The present TCR beta chain was sequenced within a study of cytomegalovirus exposure and HLA in healthy donors. The study, taken as a whole, reports: Reported performance of the classifier showed diagnosis of cytomegalovirus status with high specificity and sensitivity.

Both 60 Vbeta primers and 13 Jbeta primers went into the PCR. TCRdb's table, derived via immunoSEQ multiplex PCR, lists solely in-frame clones and lacks some. This sample contains 55,000 to 70,000 clones. For this clone: Its antigen remains unknown.

This CDR3 has 17 residues. Trimming took off 1 base at V and 1 base at J, with 14 bases between the two ends. The germline V gene has CDR1 SGHTA and CDR2 FQGNSA. The clonotype was recovered from a female donor in good health and CMV-seropositive. The sample consisted of PBMCs. V is TRBV7-2 and J is TRBJ1-3, with D unresolved. This chain's CDR3 is CASSLVFNPTSGNTIYF. In nucleotides, the CDR3 is TGTGCCAGCAGCTTAGTTTTTAACCCGACATCTGGAAACACCATATATTTT.